Listed here is a single T cell receptor beta chain. This sample stems from a study of blood T cell repertoires in COVID-19. Overall study: Sites in the United States, Italy and Spain provided acute and convalescent COVID-19 samples.

Data came from immunoSEQ multiplex PCR; TCRdb stores just in-frame clones and leaves some out. The sample carries 150,000 to 200,000 clones, 88% recorded once. Participants spanned ages about 18 to 100 years and resided in about 25 US areas. The germline gives CDR1 SGHTA, CDR2 FQGNSA. Trimming stripped 5 bases from V and 0 bases from J, with 11 bases between. This CDR3 contains 14 residues. Specimen: PBMCs or T cells enriched from blood (not recorded which). This chain links TRBV7-2 with TRBJ2-7; possibly TRBD2 for D (6 bases). This sequence originates from a woman aged 18-29 years who had recovered from COVID-19. The CDR3 nucleotides are TGTGCCAGCAGCCCTGCGGGGTACTCCTACGAGCAGTACTTC. Translated: CASSPAGYSYEQYF.